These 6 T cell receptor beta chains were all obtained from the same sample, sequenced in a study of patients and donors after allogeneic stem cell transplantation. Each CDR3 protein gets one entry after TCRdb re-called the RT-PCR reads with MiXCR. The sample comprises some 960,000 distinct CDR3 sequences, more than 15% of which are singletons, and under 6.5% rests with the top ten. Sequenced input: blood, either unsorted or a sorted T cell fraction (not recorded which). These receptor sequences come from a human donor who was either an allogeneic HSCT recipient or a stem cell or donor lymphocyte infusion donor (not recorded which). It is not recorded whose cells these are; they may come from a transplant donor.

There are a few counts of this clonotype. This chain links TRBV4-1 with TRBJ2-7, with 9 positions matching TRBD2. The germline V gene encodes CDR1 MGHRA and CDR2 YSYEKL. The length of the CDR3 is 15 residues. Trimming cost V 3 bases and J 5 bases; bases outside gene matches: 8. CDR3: CASSHVFSGSHEQYF. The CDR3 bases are TGCGCCAGCAGCCATGTATTTAGCGGGAGCCACGAGCAGTACTTC.

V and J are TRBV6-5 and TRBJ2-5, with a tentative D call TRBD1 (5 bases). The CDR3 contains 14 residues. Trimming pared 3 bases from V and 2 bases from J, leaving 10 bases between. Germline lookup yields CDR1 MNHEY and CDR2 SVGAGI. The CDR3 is CASSYVTDQETQYF. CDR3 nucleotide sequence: TGTGCCAGCAGTTATGTGACAGATCAAGAGACCCAGTACTTC.

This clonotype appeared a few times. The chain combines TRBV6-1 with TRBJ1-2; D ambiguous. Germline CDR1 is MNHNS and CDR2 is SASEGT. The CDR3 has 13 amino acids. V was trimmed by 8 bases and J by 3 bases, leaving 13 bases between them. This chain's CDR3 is CASRPEQYYGYTF. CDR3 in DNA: TGTGCCAGCCGCCCGGAACAGTACTATGGCTACACCTTC.

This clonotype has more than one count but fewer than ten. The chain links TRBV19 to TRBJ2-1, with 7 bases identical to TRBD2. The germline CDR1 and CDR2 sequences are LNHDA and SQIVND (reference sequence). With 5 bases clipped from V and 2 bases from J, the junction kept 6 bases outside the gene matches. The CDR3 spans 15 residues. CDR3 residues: CASSYWEGTYNEQFF. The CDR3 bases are TGTGCCAGTAGTTACTGGGAGGGCACCTACAATGAGCAGTTCTTC.

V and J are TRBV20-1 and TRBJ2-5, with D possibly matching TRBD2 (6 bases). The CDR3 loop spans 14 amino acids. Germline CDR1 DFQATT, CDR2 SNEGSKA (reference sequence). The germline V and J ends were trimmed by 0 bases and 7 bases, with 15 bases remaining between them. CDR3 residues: CSARESKGLWTQYF. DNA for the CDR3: TGCAGTGCTAGAGAATCTAAGGGACTTTGGACCCAGTACTTC.

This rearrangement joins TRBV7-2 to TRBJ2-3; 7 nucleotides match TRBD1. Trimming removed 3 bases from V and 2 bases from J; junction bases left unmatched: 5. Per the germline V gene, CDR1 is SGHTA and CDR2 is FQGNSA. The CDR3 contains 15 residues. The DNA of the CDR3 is TGTGCCAGCAGCTTCGGACAGGTAGACACAGATACGCAGTATTTT. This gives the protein CASSFGQVDTDTQYF.